These T cell receptor beta chains were read from a single sample in a study of blood T cell repertoires in COVID-19. Only in-frame clones appear in the TCRdb table, and some are missing; sequencing was by immunoSEQ multiplex PCR. The sample consists of approximately 250,000 clones, less than 95% of them appearing once. The sequenced sample consisted of PBMCs or T cells enriched from blood (not recorded which). These receptors were taken from a man aged 35-49 years who had been exposed to COVID-19. Both conserved end residues are trimmed from each CDR3. Clone size is shown for a subset of rows, as once, few, many or a class of expanded clone.

>TRBV12-3/TRBV12-4|TRBJ2-3|once
ASARGSTDTQY
>TRBV15|TRBJ2-1|NA
ATSRDTPTSATYNEQF
>TRBV5-4|TRBJ1-3|NA
ASSPAGFSSGNTIY
>TRBV9|TRBJ2-1|NA
ASSGLSSGTSGISSYNEQF
>TRBV11-2|TRBJ2-5|NA
ASSFGSGQETQY
>TRBV28|TRBJ1-6|NA
ATLNLRTGRGGTSPLH
>TRBV18|TRBJ1-4|few
ASSPQPNYEKLF
>TRBV7-8|TRBJ2-2|NA
ASSSRDRWNTGELF
>TRBV9|TRBJ2-3|NA
ASSASWRQGAADTQY
>TRBV2|TRBJ1-2|NA
ASRAGTDYGYT
>TRBV11-3|TRBJ2-1|NA
ASSLEEAGGYPSYNEQF
>TRBV7-3|TRBJ2-1|once
ASSWTAGESSEQF
>TRBV4-2|TRBJ1-5|NA
ASSQANQPQH
>TRBV7-3|TRBJ2-2|NA
ASSLLGGSQGTGELF
>TRBV27|TRBJ2-1|NA
ATTPGGSTYNEQF
>TRBV25-1|TRBJ2-2|NA
ASSEEGVTGELF
>TRBV24-1|TRBJ2-3|few
ATKSADRATDTQY
>TRBV2|TRBJ2-7|NA
ASSVPRQGIYEQY
>TRBV6-5|TRBJ1-2|NA
ASRAGRSYGYT
>TRBV28|TRBJ1-5|NA
ASTHPITEQPQH
>TRBV5-1|TRBJ1-3|NA
ASSLGQSGNTIY
>TRBV10-3|TRBJ1-1|NA
AISEDRRTEAF
>TRBV11-2|TRBJ2-6|few
ASSLGRGRASGANVLT
>TRBV24-1|TRBJ2-3|NA
ATSDFPGATYTDTQY
>TRBV28|TRBJ1-2|NA
ASSHGTGGHSFNYGYT
>TRBV10-3|TRBJ1-2|NA
AISRAEDRVLSGYT
>TRBV27|TRBJ2-2|NA
ASSLGTSGRARELF
>TRBV11-2|TRBJ2-6|NA
ASSYQGTGANVLT
>TRBV10-3|TRBJ2-2|NA
AIGLATSGKQAGELF
>TRBV5-1|TRBJ1-1|NA
ASSLPGQVNTEAF
>TRBV11-2|TRBJ1-1|NA
ASSLDPSILGGTEAF
>TRBV7-3|TRBJ2-2|NA
ASSVQGWDTGELF
>TRBV5-4|TRBJ2-7|NA
ASSFDTYEQY
>TRBV28|TRBJ1-2|NA
ASSLSTGGQGAWRGYT
>TRBV28|TRBJ1-5|NA
ASSSGGNGNQPQH
>TRBV27|TRBJ2-1|NA
ASSLHGDEQF
>TRBV7-9|TRBJ1-5|NA
ASSSESYSNQPQH
>TRBV19|TRBJ1-1|NA
ASSRAGEGYAEAF
>TRBV12-5|TRBJ2-2|NA
ASGLVLSGMNTGELF
>TRBV4-2|TRBJ2-1|NA
ASSFGLAGISRENEQF
>TRBV7-9|TRBJ2-1|NA
ASSPRDFNYNEQF
>TRBV15|TRBJ2-2|NA
ATSRDSPGELF
>TRBV27|TRBJ2-7|NA
ASSPGTGGYEQY
>TRBV7-9|TRBJ2-1|NA
AMYKLAAYNEQF
>TRBV11-2|TRBJ2-7|NA
ASSYRRQLIAGSYEQY
>TRBV4-2|TRBJ2-1|NA
ASSPPGKAHNEQF
>TRBV2|TRBJ1-5|NA
ASSPTGVEPQH
>TRBV12-5|TRBJ1-6|NA
ASVLPQNSPLH
>TRBV7-8|TRBJ2-7|NA
ASSPLAGEEQY
>TRBV7-3|TRBJ2-1|NA
ASSLTFSYNEQF
>TRBV30|TRBJ1-2|few
AGTTPNYGYT
>TRBV28|TRBJ1-5|NA
ASRAGVQPQH
>TRBV13|TRBJ2-1|NA
ASSLGPGTSVYNEQF
>TRBV18|TRBJ1-5|NA
ASSPVQMNQPQH
>TRBV11-3|TRBJ1-2|once
ASSQRQGNYGYT
>TRBV18|TRBJ1-3|NA
ASSQIDSNSGNTIY
>TRBV30|TRBJ1-5|once
AWSAGTGLQPQH